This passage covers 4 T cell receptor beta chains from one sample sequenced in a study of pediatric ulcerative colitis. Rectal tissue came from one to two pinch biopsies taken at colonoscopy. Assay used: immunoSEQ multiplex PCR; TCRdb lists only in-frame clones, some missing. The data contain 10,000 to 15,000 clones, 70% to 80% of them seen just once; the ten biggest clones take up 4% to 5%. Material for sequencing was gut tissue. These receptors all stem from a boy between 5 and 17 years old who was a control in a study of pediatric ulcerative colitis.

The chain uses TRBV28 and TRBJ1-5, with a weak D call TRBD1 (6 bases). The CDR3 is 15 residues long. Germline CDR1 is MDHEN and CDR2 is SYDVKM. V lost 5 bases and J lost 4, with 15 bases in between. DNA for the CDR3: TGTGCCAGCAGTCCTTTAGACAGGCCTAATCAGCCCCAGCATTTT. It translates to CASSPLDRPNQPQHF.

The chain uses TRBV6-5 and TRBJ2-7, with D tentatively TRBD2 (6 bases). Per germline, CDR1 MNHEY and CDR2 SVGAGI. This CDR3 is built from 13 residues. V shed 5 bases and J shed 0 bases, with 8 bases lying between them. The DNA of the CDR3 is TGTGCCAGCAGTCCGACTAGCTCCTACGAGCAGTACGTC. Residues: CASSPTSSYEQYV.

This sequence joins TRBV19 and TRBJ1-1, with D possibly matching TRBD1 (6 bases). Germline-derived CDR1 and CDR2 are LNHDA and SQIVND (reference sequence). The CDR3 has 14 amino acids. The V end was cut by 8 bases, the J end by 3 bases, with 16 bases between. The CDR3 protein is CASYTRGADTEAFF. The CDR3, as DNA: TGTGCCAGTTACACCCGGGGGGCGGACACTGAAGCTTTCTTT. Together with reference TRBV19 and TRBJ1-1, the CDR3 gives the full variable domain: DGGITQSPKYLFRKEGQNVTLSCEQNLNHDAMYWYRQDPGQGLRLIYYSQIVNDFQKGDIAEGYSVSREKKESFPLTVTSAQKNPTAFYLCASYTRGADTEAFFGQGTRLTVV.

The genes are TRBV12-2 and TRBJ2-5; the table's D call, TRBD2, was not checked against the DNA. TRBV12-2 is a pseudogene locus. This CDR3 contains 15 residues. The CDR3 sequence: CASRFGSESQETQYF. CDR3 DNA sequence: TGTGCAAGTCGCTTTGGTAGCGAGAGTCAAGAGACCCAGTACTTC.